This TCR beta chain originates from a study of CD8+ T cells in alopecia areata. Study information: Twice a day, 5 to 10 mg of oral tofacitinib was administered to treated patients.

Treatment meaning: oral pan-JAK inhibitor, 5-10 mg twice daily. Sequencing templates came from extracted RNA that was reverse transcribed into cDNA. Profiled with immunoSEQ multiplex PCR; TCRdb holds only in-frame clones, not every one. Among about 110,000 clones listed, roughly 50% were seen once. Germline V gene data show CDR1 as GTSNPN and CDR2 as SVGIG (reference sequence). The CDR3 loop spans 14 amino acids. Germline trimming cut 0 bases from V and 6 bases from J; bases unmatched to any gene: 7. The genes are TRBV30 and TRBJ1-2, with 7 bases that match TRBD1. The receptor was isolated from a human donor with alopecia areata. Material: CD8+ T cells sorted from blood, obtained at week 24, from a patient treated with tofacitinib. The DNA for the CDR3 is TGTGCCTGGAGTGTTGGCCAGGGGGTAGATGGCTACACCTTC. Translated, it gives CAWSVGQGVDGYTF.